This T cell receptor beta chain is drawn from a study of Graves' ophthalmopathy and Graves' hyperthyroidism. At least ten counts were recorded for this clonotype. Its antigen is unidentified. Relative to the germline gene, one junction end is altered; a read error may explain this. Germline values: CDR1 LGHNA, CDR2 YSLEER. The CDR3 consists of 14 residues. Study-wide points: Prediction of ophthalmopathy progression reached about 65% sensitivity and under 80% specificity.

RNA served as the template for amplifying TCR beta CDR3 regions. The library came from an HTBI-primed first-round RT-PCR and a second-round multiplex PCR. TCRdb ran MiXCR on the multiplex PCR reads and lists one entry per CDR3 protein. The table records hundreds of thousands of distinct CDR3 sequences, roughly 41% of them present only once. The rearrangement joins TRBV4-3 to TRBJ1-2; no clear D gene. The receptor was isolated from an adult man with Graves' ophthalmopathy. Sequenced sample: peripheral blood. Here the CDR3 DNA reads TGTGCCAGCAGCCAGCGAACCGGAGACTATGGCTACACCTTC. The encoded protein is CASSQRTGDYGYTF.